Following are 13 T cell receptor beta chains from one sample sequenced in a study of naive and memory T cell subsets. Alpha and beta constant region primers primed reverse transcription for blood and skin samples. From the 5' RACE reads, TCRdb called clonotypes with MiXCR, one entry per CDR3 protein. The table has tens of thousands of distinct CDR3 sequences, roughly 23% seen once. Whole blood, 2.5 ml, came from adult healthy volunteers. The receptors shown here come from a female donor in good health.

The chain employs TRBV5-6 and TRBJ2-1; 8 bases are a match to TRBD1. The V gene's germline CDR1 is SGHDT and CDR2 YYEEEE. Germline trimming cut 7 bases from V and 15 bases from J; bases unmatched to any gene: 12. The CDR3 is 12 residues long. CDR3 sequence reads: CASASYRGMRFF. CDR3 nucleotide sequence: TGTGCCAGCGCCTCCTACAGGGGGATGAGGTTCTTC.

Relative to its sample, this clonotype is medium-sized. V gene TRBV7-2 combines with J gene TRBJ2-5; TRBD2 aligns across 8 bases. The CDR3 covers 17 residues. The germline CDR1 and CDR2 sequences are SGHTA and FQGNSA. The J segment lost 1 base and the V segment lost 2 bases, leaving 9 bases of the junction unmatched. The DNA of the CDR3 is TGTGCCAGCAGCTTATTTTTAGCCAGCGGGGGCCAAGAGACCCAGTACTTC. It specifies CASSLFLASGGQETQYF.

This clonotype was found many times. The chain has TRBV7-2 and TRBJ2-1; the D call may be TRBD1 or TRBD2 (5 bases each). Germline V gene sequence: CDR1 SGHTA, CDR2 FQGNSA. The CDR3 contains 15 residues. Deletions cut 1 base from V and 1 base from J, with 8 bases between. CDR3 region: CASSLGWGSYNEQFF. The CDR3 region has the DNA TGTGCCAGCAGCTTAGGGTGGGGGTCCTACAATGAGCAGTTCTTC.

This chain links TRBV5-1 with TRBJ1-1; D is undetermined. The CDR3 spans 12 residues. V lost 4 bases and J 4 bases, leaving 8 bases between the germline ends. Per the germline V gene, CDR1 is SGHRS and CDR2 is YFSETQ. CDR3 DNA: TGCGCCAGCAGCGACCAAGGCACTGAAGCTTTCTTT. This codes for CASSDQGTEAFF.

The chain recombines TRBV20-1 with TRBJ2-1; 15 bases line up with TRBD2. Losses at the gene ends were 0 bases for V and 0 bases for J; bases not matched to a gene: 9. Per the germline V gene, CDR1 is DFQATT and CDR2 is SNEGSKA (reference sequence). The CDR3 is made up of 20 amino acids. CDR3 amino acids: CSARERTSGRVLSSYNEQFF. Here the CDR3 DNA reads TGCAGTGCTAGAGAAAGGACTAGCGGGAGGGTCCTTAGCTCCTACAATGAGCAGTTCTTC.

This sequence joins TRBV5-1 and TRBJ1-1; TRBD1 agrees at 9 bases. Germline CDR1 reads SGHRS; CDR2 reads YFSETQ. The CDR3 is 14 residues long. J gave up 1 base and V 3 bases, and 1 base lay outside the gene matches. The CDR3 loop reads CASSSQGANTEAFF. The CDR3, as DNA: TGCGCCAGCAGCTCACAGGGGGCGAACACTGAAGCTTTCTTT.

The sample holds a few counts of this clonotype. The chain employs TRBV11-2 and TRBJ2-1; no reliable D call. The germline CDR1 and CDR2 sequences are SGHAT and FQNNGV. The CDR3 runs to 14 residues. With 5 bases removed from V and 5 bases from J, the gap between germline ends came to 13 bases. DNA of the CDR3: TGTGCCAGCAGCACGACCATAGATCACAATGAGCAGTTCTTC. It specifies CASSTTIDHNEQFF. The entire variable domain, with the rest obtained from reference TRBV11-2 and TRBJ2-1, is as follows: EAGVAQSPRYKIIEKRQSVAFWCNPISGHATLYWYQQILGQGPKLLIQFQNNGVVDDSQLPKDRFSAERLKGVDSTLKIQPAKLEDSAVYLCASSTTIDHNEQFFGPGTRLTVL.

This clonotype was seen at least ten times. The chain joins TRBV29-1 to TRBJ2-3, with D perhaps matching TRBD1 or TRBD2 (5 bases each). Germline V gene lookup returns CDR1 SQVTM and CDR2 ANQGSEA. This CDR3 has 12 amino acids. Trimming stripped 4 bases from V and 4 bases from J, with 9 bases between. DNA for the CDR3: TGCAGCGTTGCCGAGGGGCCAGATACGCAGTATTTT. Translating gives CSVAEGPDTQYF.

This clonotype has a count of ten or more. The rearrangement joins TRBV20-1 to TRBJ1-6, with no clear D. The CDR3 is 14 amino acids. V lost 6 bases, J lost 6 bases, and 15 bases lay in between. Germline V gives CDR1 DFQATT, CDR2 SNEGSKA (reference sequence). In nucleotides, the CDR3 is TGCAGTGCCGAGGACCCGAACAGTAATTCACCCCTCCACTTT. Translated, it gives CSAEDPNSNSPLHF.

The V call is TRBV6-5, the J call TRBJ1-6; unclear D gene. There are 15 residues in the CDR3. Germline-derived CDR1 and CDR2 are MNHEY and SVGAGI. Deletions cut 6 bases from V and 0 bases from J, with 9 bases between. CDR3 bases: TGTGCCAGCAGGAAGACCGTCTCCTATAATTCACCCCTCCACTTT. Translation gives CASRKTVSYNSPLHF.

The J gene is TRBJ2-7, the V gene TRBV6-1; D remains unclear. V shed 8 bases and J shed 6 bases, with 11 bases lying between them. The CDR3 totals 11 residues. CDR1 and CDR2 from the germline V gene are MNHNS and SASEGT. CDR3 in DNA: TGTGCCAGCGGATTATGGGGCGAGCAGTACTTC. It specifies CASGLWGEQYF.

By its share, this clonotype is medium-sized. V gene TRBV12-3 or TRBV12-4 combines with J gene TRBJ1-2, with D maybe TRBD1 (6 bases). This CDR3 has 14 amino acids. The V end was cut by 2 bases, the J end by 5 bases, with 12 bases between. This chain's CDR3 is CASSLRTALYGYTF. In DNA form, the CDR3 reads TGTGCCAGCAGTTTACGGACAGCTCTATATGGCTACACCTTC.

This chain uses TRBV29-1 with TRBJ1-2; 9 bases are shared with TRBD1. J was trimmed by 8 bases and V by 8 bases; bases with no gene match: 12. Germline CDR1 reads SQVTM; CDR2 reads ANQGSEA. The CDR3 runs 13 residues. CDR3 loop: CSFTSGQGIGYTF. The DNA for the CDR3 is TGCAGCTTTACTTCGGGACAGGGTATCGGCTACACCTTC.